These 20 T cell receptor beta chains came from one sample sequenced in a study of lymphopenia after photon versus proton radiotherapy. Some clones are missing from TCRdb's copy, which holds only in-frame ones; the method was immunoSEQ multiplex PCR. The table lists 70,000 or so clones, under 95% of them singletons. The source was peripheral blood, collected from a patient treated with photon-based radiotherapy. The receptors originated from a woman aged 35 to 49 with cholangiocarcinoma.

The gene calls are TRBV19 and TRBJ2-5; 7 positions agree with TRBD2. Germline V lookup: CDR1 LNHDA, CDR2 SQIVND (reference sequence). The CDR3 totals 16 residues. Losses at the gene ends were 3 bases for V and 7 bases for J; bases not matched to a gene: 14. CDR3 in amino acids: CASSMDGSGRSGTQYF. For the CDR3, the DNA is TGTGCCAGTAGTATGGATGGTAGCGGGCGTTCGGGGACCCAGTACTTC.

The rearrangement joins TRBV6-1 to TRBJ2-1; D ambiguous. Between the trimmed V and J ends, which lost 1 base and 7 bases, there was a span of 14 bases. There are 15 residues in the CDR3. CDR1 is MNHNS and CDR2 is SASEGT in the germline V gene. CDR3 DNA: TGTGCCAGCAGTGAAGTGGCCATGCCTTGGAATGAGCAGTTCTTC. It encodes CASSEVAMPWNEQFF.

This sequence joins TRBV5-1 and TRBJ1-2, with 8 bases identical to TRBD1. This CDR3 spans 16 amino acids. Germline values: CDR1 SGHRS, CDR2 YFSETQ. V shed 0 bases, J shed 0 bases, and the junction held 4 bases outside the gene matches. CDR3 in DNA: TGCGCCAGCAGCTTGGAGGGGACAGGATCTAACTATGGCTACACCTTC. Protein: CASSLEGTGSNYGYTF.

This chain uses TRBV9 with TRBJ1-4; 7 bases are a match to TRBD1. The CDR3 extends over 16 amino acids. Per germline, CDR1 SGDLS and CDR2 YYNGEE. With V trimmed by 5 bases and J by 5 bases, 12 bases remained unmatched. CDR3 nucleotides: TGTGCCAGCAGTCCAGGGGGAGAGGACAGGAATGAAAAACTGTTTTTT. Its translation: CASSPGGEDRNEKLFF.

The chain uses TRBV27 and TRBJ2-3; perhaps TRBD2 as D (5 bases). The length of the CDR3 is 18 residues. Trimming pared 2 bases from V and 0 bases from J, leaving 18 bases between. Germline V gene sequence: CDR1 MNHEY, CDR2 SMNVEV (reference sequence). As DNA, the CDR3 is TGTGCCAGCAGTTTAGTGTTATCGGCGGGTACTAGCACAGATACGCAGTATTTT. Its protein product is CASSLVLSAGTSTDTQYF.

This chain uses TRBV2 with TRBJ1-3; a possible D gene is TRBD1 (6 bases). The length of the CDR3 is 14 residues. The germline CDR1 and CDR2 sequences are SNHLY and FYNNEI. Trimming stripped 10 bases from V and 0 bases from J, with 13 bases between. This CDR3 is CATLRTASGNTIYF. The CDR3, as DNA: TGTGCCACCCTAAGGACAGCCTCTGGAAACACCATATATTTT.

The CDR3 bases are TGCGCCAGCAGTGAGGCGACGGTGGCTGAAGCTTTCTTT. It specifies CASSEATVAEAFF. The chain is built from TRBV10-1 and TRBJ1-1, with no clear D. CDR3 size: 13 residues. In germline, CDR1 is WNHNN, CDR2 SYGVQD (reference sequence). Trimming removed 2 bases from V and 6 bases from J, with 10 bases in between.

This clone has only one observation. The rearrangement uses TRBV15 and TRBJ2-7, with D perhaps matching TRBD1 (6 bases). The CDR3 consists of 14 residues. V lost 0 bases, J lost 3 bases, and 9 bases lay in between. Germline V gives CDR1 LNHNV, CDR2 YYDKDF (reference sequence). The CDR3 loop reads CATSRDRTDYEQYF. The CDR3 region has the DNA TGTGCCACCAGCAGAGACAGGACAGACTACGAGCAGTACTTC.

The chain uses TRBV2 and TRBJ1-1; a possible D gene is TRBD1 (5 bases). Germline V gene data show CDR1 as SNHLY and CDR2 as FYNNEI. The CDR3 covers 14 residues. The ends were cut back, 1 base at V and 6 bases at J, with 12 bases in the middle. The CDR3: CASSEEVGTPEAFF. CDR3 coding DNA: TGTGCCAGCAGTGAAGAAGTAGGGACGCCTGAAGCTTTCTTT.

The chain's CDR3 is CASSEPLKGEYF. The CDR3 DNA is TGTGCCAGCAGTGAACCACTCAAGGGGGAGTACTTC. This chain joins TRBV2 and TRBJ2-7; D is possibly TRBD1 (6 bases). The CDR3 contains 12 residues. Germline V gene data show CDR1 as SNHLY and CDR2 as FYNNEI. The ends were cut back, 2 bases at V and 11 bases at J, with 13 bases in the middle.

This chain links TRBV27 with TRBJ1-5, with D unresolved. Trimming left V 5 bases short and J 1 base short, with 15 bases between. CDR3 length: 16 amino acids. Per germline, CDR1 MNHEY and CDR2 SMNVEV (reference sequence). The CDR3 spells CASSDKVGLSNQPQHF. The CDR3 DNA is TGTGCCAGCAGTGACAAAGTAGGCTTGAGCAATCAGCCCCAGCATTTT.

CDR3 DNA sequence: TGTGCCAGCAGCCTCGGGACTAGCGTGTACAATGAGCAGTTCTTC. Translated, it gives CASSLGTSVYNEQFF. The genes are TRBV7-6 and TRBJ2-1; 10 nucleotides match TRBD2. V shed 5 bases, J shed 4 bases, and the junction held 5 bases outside the gene matches. Per the germline V gene, CDR1 is SGHVS and CDR2 is FNYEAQ. This CDR3 region has 15 residues.

This clone was counted between two and nine times. V usage is TRBV2 and J usage is TRBJ1-1, with D tentatively TRBD1 (5 bases). Trimming shortened V by 5 bases and J by 1 base, and 14 bases separated the two germline ends. From germline, CDR1 is SNHLY and CDR2 FYNNEI. The CDR3 is made up of 15 amino acids. The CDR3 sequence: CASSRQGRENTEAFF. The DNA for the CDR3 is TGTGCCAGCAGTCGCCAGGGACGGGAGAACACTGAAGCTTTCTTT. Complete variable domain (other parts from reference TRBV2 and TRBJ1-1): EPEVTQTPSHQVTQMGQEVILRCVPISNHLYFYWYRQILGQKVEFLVSFYNNEISEKSEIFDDQFSVERPDGSNFTLKIRSTKLEDSAMYFCASSRQGRENTEAFFGQGTRLTVV.

The rearrangement uses TRBV5-1 and TRBJ1-1; TRBD1 matches at 8 bases. This CDR3 is 15 amino acids long. The ends lost 4 bases at V and 0 bases at J; junction bases unmatched: 5. Germline values: CDR1 SGHRS, CDR2 YFSETQ. The CDR3 DNA reads TGCGCCAGCAGCGGGACAGGAGGAATGAACACTGAAGCTTTCTTT. Its protein product is CASSGTGGMNTEAFF. Full variable domain (remainder filled in from reference TRBV5-1 and TRBJ1-1): KAGVTQTPRYLIKTRGQQVTLSCSPISGHRSVSWYQQTPGQGLQFLFEYFSETQRNKGNFPGRFSGRQFSNSRSEMNVSTLELGDSALYLCASSGTGGMNTEAFFGQGTRLTVV.

J is TRBJ1-3 and V is TRBV5-6; D is unclear. Germline assignment: CDR1 SGHDT and CDR2 YYEEEE. CDR3 length: 14 amino acids. The V gene lost 1 base and the J gene lost 2 bases, with 7 bases spanning the gap. The CDR3 DNA sequence: TGTGCCAGCAGCTTGAGGGAGCCTGGAAACACCATATATTTT. Its protein product is CASSLREPGNTIYF.

V usage is TRBV5-1 and J usage is TRBJ1-1; 8 bases line up with TRBD1. The ends lost 4 bases at V and 3 bases at J; junction bases unmatched: 11. CDR1 and CDR2 (germline): SGHRS, YFSETQ. The length of the CDR3 is 16 residues. The CDR3, as DNA: TGCGCCAGCAGCCTAACAGGGGGAAGATTGGACACTGAAGCTTTCTTT. Encoded protein: CASSLTGGRLDTEAFF.

The chain joins TRBV28 to TRBJ1-5; the D gene is possibly TRBD1 (6 bases). Germline-derived CDR1 and CDR2 are MDHEN and SYDVKM. V was trimmed by 3 bases and J by 2 bases, leaving 11 bases between them. This CDR3 is built from 15 residues. CDR3 sequence: CASSFSGAGNQPQHF. The CDR3, as DNA: TGTGCCAGCAGTTTTTCAGGGGCCGGCAATCAGCCCCAGCATTTT.

This sequence joins TRBV30 and TRBJ2-7; D is uncertain. V gave up 2 bases and J gave up 3 bases, with 5 bases separating them. Per germline, CDR1 GTSNPN and CDR2 SVGIG (reference sequence). The CDR3 is 11 amino acids. CDR3 protein: CAWSLVYEQYF. The DNA for the CDR3 is TGTGCCTGGAGTCTTGTCTACGAGCAGTACTTC.

J is TRBJ2-1 and V is TRBV29-1; 8 bases match TRBD1. The CDR3 runs to 17 residues. Germline V lookup: CDR1 SQVTM, CDR2 ANQGSEA. With V trimmed by 1 base and J by 6 bases, 14 bases remained unmatched. The CDR3 region has the DNA TGCAGCGTTGAAGGAGGACCCGGGACAGGACCCCGCAATGAGCAGTTCTTC. Residues: CSVEGGPGTGPRNEQFF.

This clone was counted a single time. The rearrangement joins TRBV6-1 to TRBJ1-2, with D maybe TRBD1 (6 bases). The V end was cut by 2 bases, the J end by 7 bases, with 14 bases between. The CDR3 has 14 residues. Germline V gives CDR1 MNHNS, CDR2 SASEGT. The CDR3 region has the DNA TGTGCCAGCAGTGAAACTGGAGGGGGTGGTGGCTACACCTTC. It specifies CASSETGGGGGYTF.